This TCR beta chain was profiled in a study of cytomegalovirus exposure and HLA in healthy donors (dated by TCRdb to 2015 to 2018). Turning to the overall study: According to a later analysis, one platform produced both the approximately 110 validation repertoires and the approximately 670 repertoires of the first cohort. The study aimed to test whether cataloging public T cell receptors could reveal signatures of past pathogen exposure. A separate validation cohort of approximately 120 different subjects was used in addition to the roughly 720-subject first cohort. High-throughput TCR immunosequencing, statistical association of individual TCRs with disease status, and machine learning were combined to predict cytomegalovirus infection status. Here is what the overall study found, with its caveats: The classifier was reported to diagnose cytomegalovirus status with high specificity and sensitivity in both the original cohort and the validation cohort. The authors suggested that the approach could potentially be generalized to other disease states and immunological phenotypes. A later analysis found that TCRs clustered in the first cohort also tended to co-occur in the roughly 120 validation repertoires, with 94% of cluster scores above 0. The validation cohort had no HLA typing available for a later analysis, so co-occurrence within that cohort was assessed over all 120 or so repertoires. In vitro tests confirmed that a few of the cytomegalovirus-associated TCR beta chains recognize cytomegalovirus antigens. A total of 150 or so TCR beta chains were listed by the study as associated with cytomegalovirus. Across donors, most TCR sequences were observed very rarely, whereas some public TCRs were present in many individuals.

The CDR3 measures 15 amino acids from cysteine to phenylalanine. CDR3 DNA only is kept here, 45 bases in frame from base 1. CDR1 and CDR2 are read off the germline V gene as SGHVS and FQNEAQ. At the junction V is shortened by 1 base and J by 2 bases, with 6 bases in between. Receptor amplification or capture employed the immunoSEQ multiplex PCR assay. Per the original workflow: To diagnose cytomegalovirus status from the catalog of TCR beta chain sequences, a statistical classification framework was built. The immuneACCESS repertoire file appears here via TCRdb, limited to in-frame rearrangements. These files lack a portion of the clones; in checked studies, under half of the deficit traces to unresolved V genes, and the cause of the others is not known. V and J calls plus clone size are reproduced from that table; the DNA served to infer D and trimming. Present in this sample are 150,000 to 200,000 clones, around 85% of which were seen just once. Roughly 15% of the sample goes to the ten largest clones.

The donors were included in the validation cohort of 120 subjects, a group kept apart from the roughly 690-subject first cohort. A note on this clone: What antigen it recognizes has not been identified. Base qualities are not at hand, and no much larger clone is one base apart.

Rearrangement joined TRBV7-8 to TRBJ2-6; no D segment can be confidently identified. The clonotype comes from a man aged 18 to 29 in good health and CMV-seropositive. The sequenced sample consisted of PBMCs. The DNA sequence is TGTGCCAGCAGCTTAGTAGGAGCTGGGGCCAACGTCCTGACTTTC. Its amino acids are CASSLVGAGANVLTF.